These T cell receptor beta chains were read from a single sample in a study of shared clonotypes between healthy human individuals. The repertoire was sequenced with immunoSEQ multiplex PCR; TCRdb's copy has only in-frame clones and lacks some. The table includes about 700,000 clones, 74% detected once. Sequenced sample: memory CD4+ T cells sorted from blood. The receptors shown here come from a woman aged 25-40 years in good health. Both conserved end residues are part of each CDR3. A D gene is named only where the DNA matches it firmly. Clone size, where shown, is once, few, many, or a class for clones that have expanded.

CDR3aa	CDR3nt	d_gene	v_gene	j_gene	abundance
CASSMLANSYNEQFF	TGTGCCAGTAGTATGCTAGCGAACTCCTACAATGAGCAGTTCTTC	.	TRBV19	TRBJ2-1	.
CASSPPEYGYTF	TGTGCCAGCAGCCCTCCAGAGTATGGCTACACCTTC	.	TRBV6-6	TRBJ1-2	once
CASSFTSEPFGGELFF	TGTGCCAGCAGTTTCACGTCGGAACCGTTTGGCGGGGAGCTGTTTTTT	.	TRBV28	TRBJ2-2	.
CASSPDRDNYGYTF	TGTGCCAGCTCACCGGACCGGGATAACTATGGCTACACCTTC	.	TRBV18	TRBJ1-2	.
CASSLTPDTEAFF	TGTGCCAGCAGTCTCACTCCGGACACTGAAGCTTTCTTT	.	TRBV5-5	TRBJ1-1	few
CASSELGLAAYNEQFF	TGTGCCAGCAGTGAACTAGGGCTAGCGGCCTACAATGAGCAGTTCTTC	TRBD2	TRBV6-1	TRBJ2-1	once
CASRGNRDTLLNTEAFF	TGCGCCAGCAGGGGTAACCGGGACACCCTCCTGAACACTGAAGCTTTCTTT	.	TRBV5-1	TRBJ1-1	.
CARTSNGYTF	TGTGCCAGGACATCCAATGGCTACACCTTC	.	TRBV6-1	TRBJ1-2	few
CASRPGSNNEQFF	TGTGCCAGCAGGCCGGGATCCAACAATGAGCAGTTCTTC	.	TRBV27	TRBJ2-1	.
CASSWAQGTQYF	TGTGCCAGCAGTTGGGCTCAGGGTACGCAGTATTTT	.	TRBV28	TRBJ2-3	.
CSLWGMRDEQFF	TGCAGCCTTTGGGGGATGAGAGATGAGCAGTTCTTC	.	TRBV29-1	TRBJ2-1	.
CASSPGTYYTDTQYF	TGCGCCAGCAGCCCCGGGACGTATTACACAGATACGCAGTATTTT	.	TRBV5-1	TRBJ2-3	.
CASSLAFTANTEAFF	TGCGCCAGCAGCTTGGCATTTACAGCGAACACTGAAGCTTTCTTT	.	TRBV5-1	TRBJ1-1	once
CASSLETSRYNEQFF	TGCGCCAGCAGCTTGGAGACTAGCCGATACAATGAGCAGTTCTTC	TRBD2	TRBV5-1	TRBJ2-1	.
CASSKAPGLGSYNEQFF	TGTGCCAGCAGCAAAGCCCCGGGACTTGGGTCCTACAATGAGCAGTTCTTC	.	TRBV21-1	TRBJ2-1	.
CASSFGGTSGRNEQFF	TGCGCCAGCAGCTTTGGGGGGACTAGCGGGAGGAATGAGCAGTTCTTC	TRBD2	TRBV5-1	TRBJ2-1	.
CASSESYETQYF	TGCGCCAGCAGTGAGTCGTATGAGACCCAGTACTTC	.	TRBV10-1	TRBJ2-5	.
CASSVQGRNEQFF	TGTGCCAGCAGTGTACAGGGGAGGAATGAGCAGTTCTTC	.	TRBV2	TRBJ2-1	.
CASILHGNSYEQYF	TGCGCCAGCATTTTACACGGAAACTCCTACGAGCAGTACTTC	.	TRBV5-1	TRBJ2-7	.
CASGSSVNTGELFF	TGTGCCAGCGGGTCTTCTGTGAACACCGGGGAGCTGTTTTTT	.	TRBV7-6	TRBJ2-2	few
CASTSRGGGELFF	TGTGCCAGCACCTCCAGGGGGGGCGGGGAGCTGTTTTTT	.	TRBV6-1	TRBJ2-2	.
CASSRAGDAYGYTF	TGTGCCAGCAGTCGAGCTGGGGACGCCTATGGCTACACCTTC	.	TRBV6-6	TRBJ1-2	.
CASSLHASGTATYEQYF	TGTGCCAGCAGTTTACACGCGAGCGGGACTGCTACCTACGAGCAGTACTTC	TRBD2	TRBV2	TRBJ2-7	few
CSVEPRQGLQETQYF	TGCAGCGTTGAGCCCCGCCAGGGGCTCCAAGAGACCCAGTACTTC	.	TRBV29-1	TRBJ2-5	.
CASSISGTVAKNIQYF	TGTGCCAGTAGTATTTCGGGCACCGTAGCCAAAAACATTCAGTACTTC	.	TRBV19	TRBJ2-4	.
CASSQETGPYNQPQHF	TGTGCCAGCAGCCAAGAGACAGGGCCTTACAATCAGCCCCAGCATTTT	TRBD1	TRBV4-2	TRBJ1-5	.
CASSLASTTGELFF	TGCGCCAGCAGCTTGGCTTCGACCACCGGGGAGCTGTTTTTT	.	TRBV5-1	TRBJ2-2	.